This entry features one TCR beta chain sequence. Its antigen is not known. This entry belongs to a study of blood T cells in healthy people across ages. In terms of origin and age, donors were healthy Caucasian individuals from Russia aged 6 to 90. Total RNA amounts of at least 5 micrograms were extracted per sample. Broader study findings: Both higher diversity and more naive CD4+ cells marked long-lived donors when set against aged donors.

CDR3 length: 14 amino acids. V trimming: 1 base; J trimming: 1 base; junction bases outside the gene matches: 2. Germline CDR1 and CDR2: DFQATT and SNEGSKA (reference sequence). For the second PCR, which ran for about 7 to 11 cycles, a sample-barcoded 5' primer and a J-beta primer mix were used. A single record per CDR3 protein comes from TCRdb applying MiXCR to the 5' RACE reads. The sample lists about 400,000 distinct CDR3 sequences; approximately 47% were seen once. V usage is TRBV20-1 and J usage is TRBJ2-3, with TRBD2 matching over 7 bases. The clonotype comes from a man aged 55 to 70 in good health. What was sequenced was blood. The CDR3 DNA follows: TGCAGTGCTAGAGTTGGGGGGGGCACAGATACGCAGTATTTT. The encoded protein is CSARVGGGTDTQYF.